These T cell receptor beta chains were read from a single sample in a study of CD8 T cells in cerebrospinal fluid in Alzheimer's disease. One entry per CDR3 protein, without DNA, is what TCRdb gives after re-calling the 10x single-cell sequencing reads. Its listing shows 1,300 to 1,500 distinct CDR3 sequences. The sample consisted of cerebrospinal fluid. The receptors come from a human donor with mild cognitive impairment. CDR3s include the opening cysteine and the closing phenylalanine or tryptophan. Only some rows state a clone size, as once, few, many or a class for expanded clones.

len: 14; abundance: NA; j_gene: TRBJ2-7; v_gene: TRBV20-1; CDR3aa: CSASLARRPYEQYF
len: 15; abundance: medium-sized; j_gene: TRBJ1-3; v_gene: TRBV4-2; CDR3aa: CASSQDRRGGDTIYF
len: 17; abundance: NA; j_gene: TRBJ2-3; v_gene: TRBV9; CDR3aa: CASSVARDSLSTDTQYF
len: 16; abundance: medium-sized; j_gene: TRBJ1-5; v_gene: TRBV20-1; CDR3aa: CSASPVEANSNQPQHF
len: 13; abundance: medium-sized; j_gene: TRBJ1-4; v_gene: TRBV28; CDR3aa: CASSQGRNEKLFF
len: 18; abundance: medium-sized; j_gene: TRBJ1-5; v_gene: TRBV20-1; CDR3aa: CSARDIKGVGSSNQPQHF